This T cell receptor (beta chain) was captured in a study of blood T cells in healthy people across ages. Germline CDR1 reads MGHRA; CDR2 reads YSYEKL. After removal of 2 bases from V and 4 bases from J, the junction contained 4 bases not matched to a gene. This CDR3 spans 15 amino acids. PCR was performed a second time for roughly 7 to 11 cycles using a sample-barcoded 5' primer and a J-beta primer mix. From the 5' RACE reads, TCRdb called clonotypes with MiXCR, one entry per CDR3 protein. The table lists about 830,000 distinct CDR3 sequences, about 62% of them singletons. The receptor comes from a young man in good health. Source material: blood. This sequence joins TRBV4-1 and TRBJ2-5; 10 bases fit TRBD1. In nucleotides, the CDR3 is TGCGCCAGCAGCCAACCCCGGGACAGGGGAGAGACCCAGTACTTC. This codes for CASSQPRDRGETQYF.